Listed below are T cell receptor beta chains from one sample, sequenced in a study of Tregs in tolerant kidney transplant recipients. Generated by immunoSEQ multiplex PCR, the TCRdb table keeps only in-frame clones and is missing some. The sample yields tens of thousands of clones, roughly 90% seen once. This material consisted of CD4+ T cells from blood (PBMCs), taken 24 months after the transplant. Receptor source: a human patient who received a combined kidney and bone marrow transplant. Among the T cells, some may be from the graft donor. CDR3s include the opening cysteine and the closing phenylalanine or tryptophan. The D gene is left open where the match is weak. Some rows have no size entry. The others give once, few or many, or a class for an expanded clone.

v_gene,j_gene,abundance,d_gene,CDR3nt,CDR3aa
TRBV10-3,TRBJ1-2,.,TRBD1,TGTGCCATCAGTGAGTCGAACAACAGGGGGCCGAACTATGGCTACACCTTC,CAISESNNRGPNYGYTF
TRBV29-1,TRBJ1-1,.,.,TGCAGCGTAGCCGACAGACTTATGAACACTGAAGCTTTCTTT,CSVADRLMNTEAFF
TRBV5-6,TRBJ2-3,.,TRBD2,TGTGCCAGCAGCCAGGCGGGACTAGCGGGATACACAGATACGCAGTATTTT,CASSQAGLAGYTDTQYF
TRBV19,TRBJ1-2,.,.,TGTGCCAGTAGTATTGGGGCCGCATCTTTGGGTGGCTACACCTTC,CASSIGAASLGGYTF
TRBV18,TRBJ2-7,.,.,TGTGCCAGCTCACCACCGATTAGACATCTCGAGCAGTACTTC,CASSPPIRHLEQYF
TRBV30,TRBJ1-3,.,.,TGTGCCTGGAGTGTCTTAAGCGGAAACACCATATATTTT,CAWSVLSGNTIYF
TRBV12-5,TRBJ1-1,.,.,TGTGCTAGTGGTTTGGTACTCAGCAGGATGAACACTGAAGCTTTCTTT,CASGLVLSRMNTEAFF
TRBV7-2,TRBJ2-2,.,TRBD2,TGTGCCAGCAGCTTTTTAGCGGGAAGAACCGGGGAGCTGTTTTTT,CASSFLAGRTGELFF
TRBV7-2,TRBJ1-2,.,.,TGTGCCAGCAGCTTAGTAGCCGGAAGATATGGCTACACCTTC,CASSLVAGRYGYTF
TRBV6-5,TRBJ2-7,.,.,TGTGCCAGCAGTTATTCTACGAGAAGCTCCTACGAGCAGTACTTC,CASSYSTRSSYEQYF
TRBV6-1,TRBJ2-3,.,.,TGTGCCAGCAGTGAAAGCAGGTTCCCTTTTGGCACAGATACGCAGTATTTT,CASSESRFPFGTDTQYF
TRBV7-2,TRBJ2-5,.,.,TGTGCCAGCACCTACATAGCGTTTCAAGAGACCCAGTACTTC,CASTYIAFQETQYF
TRBV14,TRBJ2-5,once,.,TGTGCCAGCAGCCAAGGGGCCTTAAGGACCCAGTACTTC,CASSQGALRTQYF
TRBV2,TRBJ1-5,.,.,TGTGCCAGCAGTGAAATCGGGACAAACAATCAGCCCCAGCATTTT,CASSEIGTNNQPQHF
TRBV6-6,TRBJ2-5,.,TRBD2,TGTGCCAGCGGGGATCCAGCGGGGGGAGAGACCCAGTACTTC,CASGDPAGGETQYF
TRBV28,TRBJ1-1,.,.,TGTGCCAGCAGGGGTCGGGGGGGGACTGAAGCTTTCTTT,CASRGRGGTEAFF
TRBV7-2,TRBJ1-5,.,.,TGTGCCAGCAGCTTAGATTCCGGGATTAATCAGCCCCAGCATTTT,CASSLDSGINQPQHF
TRBV14,TRBJ2-7,.,TRBD2,TGTGCCAGCAGCCAAGATGGGATAGCGGGTTTTTTC,CASSQDGIAGFF
TRBV30,TRBJ2-1,.,TRBD2,TGTGCCTGGAGTAGGGGAGGGGACAATGAGCAGTTCTTC,CAWSRGGDNEQFF
TRBV7-2,TRBJ2-5,.,.,TGTGCCAGCAGCCTCTTCTCCGAGCGCCAGTACTTC,CASSLFSERQYF
TRBV5-1,TRBJ2-7,.,TRBD2,TGCGCCAGCAGCTTGGCCAAGATAGCGGGAGGGCCTTGGAACGAGCAGTACTTC,CASSLAKIAGGPWNEQYF
TRBV5-1,TRBJ1-1,.,TRBD1,TGCGCCAGCAGCTTGTTACCACAGGGGGCGAGTACTGAAGCTTTCTTT,CASSLLPQGASTEAFF
TRBV27,TRBJ2-6,.,TRBD2,TGTGCCAGCACCCGAACGGGTCGGGAGGACGTGGGACGCCCTGGGGCCAACGTCCTGACTTTC,CASTRTGREDVGRPGANVLTF
TRBV5-6,TRBJ1-3,.,.,TGTGCCAGCAGCCTCCCCTTACGGGGACTCTCTGGAAACACCATATATTTT,CASSLPLRGLSGNTIYF
TRBV10-3,TRBJ1-1,.,.,TGTGCCATCAGAGTTCCCCAAACAGGGACCCACAGAGGGACTGAAGCTTTCTTT,CAIRVPQTGTHRGTEAFF
TRBV4-2,TRBJ2-1,.,TRBD2,TGTGCCAGCACCGCGGGGGGGCAGGGCTCCTACAATGAGCAGTTCTTC,CASTAGGQGSYNEQFF
TRBV27,TRBJ1-5,.,TRBD1,TGTGCCAGCAGACAGGGGCGGAATCAGCCCCAGCATTTT,CASRQGRNQPQHF
TRBV5-1,TRBJ2-1,.,TRBD2,TGCGCCAGCAGTCAGATTTTAGCGGGGTACTACAATGAGCAGTTCTTC,CASSQILAGYYNEQFF
TRBV28,TRBJ1-1,.,.,TGTGCCAGCAGTTTCTCGGGTCCGGAAGAAGCTTTCTTT,CASSFSGPEEAFF
TRBV5-1,TRBJ1-3,once,TRBD1,TGCGCCAGCAGCCCGGTGACAGGGGTTAGAAACACCATATATTTT,CASSPVTGVRNTIYF
TRBV5-1,TRBJ1-1,.,.,TGCGCCAGCAGCTTGTCGGGAGACACTGAAGCTTTCTTT,CASSLSGDTEAFF
TRBV25-1,TRBJ2-7,.,TRBD1,TGTGCCAGCAGTGCCTACTCCGGGACAGGAACCTACGAGCAGTACTTC,CASSAYSGTGTYEQYF
TRBV2,TRBJ2-1,.,TRBD1,TGTGCCAGCATCTTTATCGGGACAGGGGCTAACAATGAGCAGTTCTTC,CASIFIGTGANNEQFF
TRBV5-1,TRBJ2-7,.,TRBD2,TGCGCCAGCGGCCGGACTAGCGGAAACTACGAGCAGTACTTC,CASGRTSGNYEQYF
TRBV19,TRBJ2-7,.,TRBD1,TGTGCCAGTAGTATAGTAGGGGGACAGGGGGCGTACGAGCAGTACTTC,CASSIVGGQGAYEQYF
TRBV7-2,TRBJ2-7,.,.,TGTGCCAGCAGCTTAGTAGGGGCCGCCTACGAGCAGTACTTC,CASSLVGAAYEQYF
TRBV10-1,TRBJ2-1,.,TRBD2,TGCGAGAGGGGCGGGAGGAGAAATGAGCAGTTCTTC,CERGGRRNEQFF
TRBV6-5,TRBJ1-2,once,.,TGTGCCAGCAGTAACTCCGGGGGTCTGTATGGCTACACCTTC,CASSNSGGLYGYTF
TRBV18,TRBJ1-2,.,TRBD1,TGTGCCAGCTCACTCTACCGGGACAGGGGGACGAATAACTATGGCTACACCTTC,CASSLYRDRGTNNYGYTF
TRBV7-3,TRBJ2-6,.,.,TGTGCCAGAGCCACAGGGAAGGTCTCTGGGGCCAACGTCCTGACTTTC,CARATGKVSGANVLTF
TRBV7-3,TRBJ2-5,.,TRBD1,TGTGCCAGCAGCTCAAACAGGGGGTTGGGGGAGACCCAGTACTTC,CASSSNRGLGETQYF
TRBV7-9,TRBJ2-5,.,.,TGTGCCAGCAGCTCGCAAGAGACCCAGTACTTC,CASSSQETQYF
TRBV5-1,TRBJ2-5,.,.,TGCGCCAGCAGTTTTGGGGGGAACCAAGAGACCCAGTACTTC,CASSFGGNQETQYF
TRBV11-3,TRBJ2-1,.,TRBD2,TGTGCCAGCAGCTTAAGGTCTAGCGGGAGGGTTGGTGAGCAGTTCTTC,CASSLRSSGRVGEQFF
TRBV7-9,TRBJ2-5,.,TRBD2,TGTGCCAGCAGCCCGAGGACTAGCGGGGGCTTCGGCGAGACCCAGTACTTC,CASSPRTSGGFGETQYF
TRBV6-4,TRBJ2-1,.,TRBD2,TGTGCCAGCAGTCCCAGCGGGGGGTACAATGAGCAGTTCTTC,CASSPSGGYNEQFF
TRBV29-1,TRBJ2-7,.,.,TGCAGCGTTGACTTCCCCGCGCACGAGCAGTACTTC,CSVDFPAHEQYF
TRBV15,TRBJ2-3,once,TRBD2,TGTGCCACCAGCGGATTAGAGTGGGGACTAAACACAGATACGCAGTATTTT,CATSGLEWGLNTDTQYF
TRBV7-9,TRBJ2-3,.,TRBD2,TGTGCCAGCAGCTTCACACGGGAGGGCACAGATACGCAGTATTTT,CASSFTREGTDTQYF
TRBV30,TRBJ2-5,once,.,TGTGCCTGGAATCACATGGCAGAAAGAAAAGAGACCCAGTACTTC,CAWNHMAERKETQYF
TRBV7-2,TRBJ2-5,.,.,TGTGCCAGCAGCTTAGGAGGTGGCCGGAGTCCGACCCAGTACTTC,CASSLGGGRSPTQYF